The present T cell receptor beta chain was sequenced within a study of blood T cell repertoires in COVID-19. Per the authors' pipeline: Amplification of reference gene primers was used by the study to estimate nucleated cell counts. Only in-frame clones appear in the TCRdb table, and some are missing; sequencing was by immunoSEQ multiplex PCR. V and J calls and clone size follow that table, whereas D and trimming were derived from the DNA. The sample shows approximately 150,000 clones, 82% of them seen only once. Trimming pared 2 bases from V and 5 bases from J, leaving 7 bases between. The CDR3 is made up of 13 amino acids. The germline V gene has CDR1 MGHDK and CDR2 SYGVNS.

Sequencing was carried out using peripheral blood. This chain connects TRBV25-1 to TRBJ2-1; D is unclear. This clonotype originated in a woman aged 65 to 85 with acute or convalescent COVID-19. CDR3 residues: CASSENIDNEQFF. The CDR3 DNA reads as TGTGCCAGCAGTGAAAACATCGACAATGAGCAGTTCTTC.